One and the same sample provided the 25 T cell receptor beta chains below, sequenced in a study of CD8+CD57+ T cells in acquired aplastic anemia. Genomic DNA was employed as the template in profiling TCR beta VDJ and CDR3. One entry per CDR3 protein, called by TCRdb with MiXCR from the reads. The sample consists of 250,000 to 300,000 distinct CDR3 sequences, roughly half of them appearing once. The source material was sorted CD4+, CD8+, or CD8+CD57+ T cells (not recorded which) from PBMCs. The source of these receptors is a human donor with severe aplastic anemia or a healthy control (not recorded which).

The chain carries TRBV5-8 and TRBJ2-7, with D possibly TRBD2 on 5 matching bases. This CDR3 is built from 13 residues. Germline-derived CDR1 and CDR2 are SGHTS and YDEGEE. Trimming pared 4 bases from V and 4 bases from J, leaving 12 bases between. CDR3: CASSESGRYEQYF. CDR3 DNA sequence: TGTGCCAGCAGCGAGAGTGGGAGATACGAGCAGTACTTC.

The V call is TRBV5-1, the J call TRBJ2-3; 10 nucleotides align to TRBD1. Unmatched junction bases numbered 3, after V lost 0 bases and J lost 5 bases. The CDR3 sequence is 15 residues long. From germline, CDR1 is SGHRS and CDR2 YFSETQ. CDR3 sequence (DNA): TGCGCCAGCAGCTTGGCAGGGACAGGGGTAGATACGCAGTATTTT. The encoded protein is CASSLAGTGVDTQYF.

This clonotype was counted only a few times. A read error may explain this, as a much larger clone is one base away. This rearrangement joins TRBV7-9 to TRBJ2-3, with 7 bases identical to TRBD2. In germline, CDR1 is SEHNR, CDR2 FQNEAQ (reference sequence). V lost 7 bases and J lost 4; bases outside the gene matches: 8. This CDR3 is 14 amino acids long. CDR3 in amino acids: CASTSGGGADTQYF. In DNA, the CDR3 is TGTGCCAGCACATCGGGAGGTGGCGCAGATACGCAGTATTTT.

This clonotype was detected a few times. The chain combines TRBV10-3 with TRBJ1-5, with unresolved D. This CDR3 has 12 residues. Germline CDR1 is ENHRY and CDR2 is SYGVKD. V was cut by 2 bases and J by 5 bases, with 4 bases left in between. CDR3 in amino acids: CAISEVDQPQHF. CDR3 DNA sequence: TGTGCCATCAGTGAGGTAGATCAGCCCCAGCATTTT.

This clonotype was counted at least ten times. The chain joins TRBV29-1 to TRBJ2-3; 9 bases are a match to TRBD1. V lost 4 bases to trimming and J lost 4 bases; unmatched junction nucleotides: 9. The CDR3 loop spans 15 amino acids. Germline V gene data show CDR1 as SQVTM and CDR2 as ANQGSEA. CDR3 nucleotides: TGCAGCGTTGCCCTCCTCACAGGGGGCTCAGATACGCAGTATTTT. Residues: CSVALLTGGSDTQYF.

In its sample, this clonotype was seen many times. The genes are TRBV19 and TRBJ1-2, with no clear D. V was clipped by 0 bases and J by 7 bases, with 9 bases between them. Per germline, CDR1 LNHDA and CDR2 SQIVND (reference sequence). The CDR3 has 13 amino acids. The CDR3 sequence: CASSIDVFSGYTF. The CDR3 DNA follows: TGTGCCAGTAGTATAGATGTGTTCTCTGGCTACACCTTC.

The CDR3 here is CASSIGVRLWGSEAFF. The DNA for the CDR3 is TGTGCCAGTAGTATTGGCGTTCGTTTGTGGGGGTCTGAAGCTTTCTTT. The rearrangement uses TRBV19 and TRBJ1-1; possibly TRBD1 for D (5 bases). With 3 bases removed from V and 6 bases from J, the gap between germline ends came to 20 bases. The CDR3 spans 16 residues. Germline values: CDR1 LNHDA, CDR2 SQIVND (reference sequence).

With regard to this clonotype: A much more abundant neighbour one base away suggests this may be a read error. The chain combines TRBV6-6 with TRBJ1-5; 7 bases line up with TRBD1. Germline V gives CDR1 MNHNY, CDR2 SVGAGI (reference sequence). The CDR3 is 13 residues long. For the CDR3, the DNA is TGTGCCGGCAGTTATACAGGGGACCAGCCCCAGCATTTT. Its translation is CAGSYTGDQPQHF.

This clonotype has more than one count but fewer than ten. The chain combines TRBV6-4 with TRBJ2-3, with 11 bases lining up with TRBD2. Germline trimming cut 0 bases from V and 3 bases from J; bases unmatched to any gene: 2. Germline loops: CDR1 MRHNA, CDR2 SNTAGT. The CDR3 totals 16 residues. The CDR3 DNA is TGTGCCAGCAGTGACTCTAGCGGGGGGGCTACAGATACGCAGTATTTT. Residues: CASSDSSGGATDTQYF.

J is TRBJ2-5 and V is TRBV5-1; the match to TRBD1 covers 11 bases. The V gene end was trimmed by 3 bases and the J gene end by 4 bases; junction bases not matched to a gene: 5. The CDR3 totals 15 residues. Germline V gives CDR1 SGHRS, CDR2 YFSETQ. The DNA for the CDR3 is TGCGCCAGCAGCTCCGCCGGGACAGGGGGAGAGACCCAGTACTTC. Translated: CASSSAGTGGETQYF.

This CDR3 reads CAISTDRWETQYF. The CDR3, as DNA: TGTGCCATCAGTACTGACAGGTGGGAGACCCAGTACTTC. This chain joins TRBV7-2 and TRBJ2-5; D is possibly TRBD1 (6 bases). Trimming pared 10 bases from V and 5 bases from J, leaving 17 bases between. Looked up from germline, CDR1 is SGHTA and CDR2 is FQGNSA. This CDR3 is 13 amino acids long. Full variable domain (rest looked up from reference TRBV7-2 and TRBJ2-5): GAGVSQSPSNKVTEKGKDVELRCDPISGHTALYWYRQSLGQGLEFLIYFQGNSAPDKSGLPSDRFSAERTGGSVSTLTIQRTQQEDSAVYLCAISTDRWETQYFGPGTRLLVL.

This clonotype was seen more than once but under ten times. The chain employs TRBV28 and TRBJ1-2, with unresolved D. Germline CDR1 is MDHEN and CDR2 is SYDVKM. The V end was cut by 1 base, the J end by 5 bases, with 11 bases between. The CDR3 has 14 amino acids. The CDR3, as DNA: TGTGCCAGCAGTTTATTTTCGGGGAAATATGGCTACACCTTC. This encodes CASSLFSGKYGYTF.

This clonotype was observed many times. The chain combines TRBV10-1 with TRBJ1-2; tentative D call: TRBD1 (6 bases). Germline V gene sequence: CDR1 WNHNN, CDR2 SYGVQD (reference sequence). The V gene lost 6 bases and the J gene lost 5 bases, with 13 bases spanning the gap. This CDR3 has 13 residues. CDR3 nucleotide sequence: TGCGCCAGCAGCGTCTCAGGGGCTTATGGCTACACCTTC. Its protein product is CASSVSGAYGYTF.

This clonotype came up a few times. The chain recombines TRBV7-3 with TRBJ2-1, with TRBD2 matching over 13 bases. Germline assignment: CDR1 SGHTA and CDR2 FQGTGA. V was clipped by 5 bases and J by 6 bases; unmatched bases: 7. The CDR3 spans 16 residues. In DNA, the CDR3 is TGTGCCAGCAGCCCCCGTGGGACTAGCGGGATCAATGAGCAGTTCTTC. Translation: CASSPRGTSGINEQFF.

This clonotype was seen repeatedly, ten times or more. This rearrangement joins TRBV25-1 to TRBJ2-7; no definite D call. This CDR3 is 12 amino acids long. V was clipped by 3 bases and J by 9 bases, with 12 bases between them. Germline assignment: CDR1 MGHDK and CDR2 SYGVNS. In DNA, the CDR3 is TGTGCCAGCAGTGACTCACAATTAGGGCAGTACTTC. Amino acids: CASSDSQLGQYF.

About this clonotype: One end of the junction does not line up with germline, which may come from a read error. V gene TRBV15 combines with J gene TRBJ1-4; 8 positions agree with TRBD1. The CDR3 consists of 16 residues. CDR1 and CDR2 from the germline V gene are LNHNV and YYDKDF (reference sequence). CDR3 sequence: CATSRDGQGGYEKLFF. CDR3 bases: TGTGCCACCAGCAGAGATGGACAGGGTGGGTACGAAAAACTGTTCTTT.

This clonotype was observed a handful of times. This chain's CDR3 is CASSLSLRSTEQFF. The CDR3 coding sequence is TGTGCCAGCAGTTTATCACTAAGGTCGACTGAGCAGTTCTTC. The gene calls are TRBV12-3 or TRBV12-4 and TRBJ2-1, with D hard to call. The CDR3 length is 14 residues. V was shortened by 2 bases and J by 9 bases, with 14 bases between the two germline ends.

This clonotype was seen ten or more times. V and J are TRBV29-1 and TRBJ2-1, with unresolved D. The germline V gene has CDR1 SQVTM and CDR2 ANQGSEA. CDR3 size: 12 residues. V gave up 6 bases and J gave up 5 bases, with 11 bases separating them. The CDR3 DNA follows: TGCAGCGTAGATGGACCCAACAATGAGCAGTTCTTC. This codes for CSVDGPNNEQFF.

In this sample, this clonotype turned up many times. Written as DNA, the CDR3 is TGTGCCAGTAACCTCGACAGGTCCTCTGGAAACACCATATATTTT. Translated, it gives CASNLDRSSGNTIYF. The chain employs TRBV19 and TRBJ1-3; a weak D match, TRBD1 (6 bases). The CDR3 sequence is 15 residues long. Germline V gives CDR1 LNHDA, CDR2 SQIVND (reference sequence). The ends were cut back, 7 bases at V and 0 bases at J, with 13 bases in the middle.

The rearrangement links TRBV7-7 to TRBJ2-5, with D possibly TRBD2 on 5 matching bases. Germline V gives CDR1 SSHAT, CDR2 FNYEAQ (reference sequence). Trimming cost V 1 base and J 4 bases, with 10 bases left between them. The CDR3 has 14 residues. The CDR3 DNA is TGTGCCAGCAGCTTAGGGGGAGCGGCAGAGACCCAGTACTTC. Translation: CASSLGGAAETQYF.

The genes are TRBV7-8 and TRBJ1-6; D remains ambiguous. The CDR3 length is 10 residues. Trimming shortened V by 0 bases and J by 14 bases, and 2 bases separated the two germline ends. CDR1 SGHVS and CDR2 FQNEAQ come from the germline V gene. CDR3 loop: CASSLAALHF. The CDR3 DNA is TGTGCCAGCAGCTTAGCAGCCCTCCACTTT.

The rearrangement joins TRBV6-5 to TRBJ1-5; D unresolved. Germline V gene lookup returns CDR1 MNHEY and CDR2 SVGAGI. CDR3 length equals 13 residues. The V end was cut by 5 bases, the J end by 4 bases, with 9 bases between. The CDR3 DNA reads as TGTGCCAGCAGTGACGGTGGGAATCAGCCCCAGCATTTT. Translating gives CASSDGGNQPQHF.

The chain employs TRBV2 and TRBJ1-1; 11 nucleotides line up with TRBD1. The V segment lost 5 bases and the J segment 2 bases; nucleotides outside the gene matches: 7. The CDR3 sequence is 16 residues long. CDR1 is SNHLY, CDR2 FYNNEI, per germline. The CDR3 DNA is TGTGCCAGCAGTTGGACAGGGGGCTCCCATAACACTGAAGCTTTCTTT. This translates into CASSWTGGSHNTEAFF.

To note about this clonotype: A much larger clone lies one base from this, so it may be a read error. The genes are TRBV7-9 and TRBJ2-1; TRBD1 might be the D (7 bases). Germline CDR1 is SEHNR and CDR2 is FQNEAQ (reference sequence). CDR3 size: 15 residues. The CDR3, as DNA: TGTGCCGGCAGTTACCAGGGGGGAGCCTACAATGAGCAGTTCTTC. Protein: CAGSYQGGAYNEQFF. Drawing the rest from reference TRBV7-9 and TRBJ2-1, the complete variable domain is DTGVSQNPRHKITKRGQNVTFRCDPISEHNRLYWYRQTLGQGPEFLTYFQNEAQLEKSRLLSDRFSAERPKGSFSTLEIQRTEQGDSAMYLCAGSYQGGAYNEQFFGPGTRLTVL.

The chain recombines TRBV14 with TRBJ1-1; 7 nucleotides line up with TRBD1. Trimming at V came to 3 bases and at J to 1 base, leaving 2 bases not matched to a gene. Germline V gene sequence: CDR1 SGHDN, CDR2 FVKESK. The CDR3 is 14 amino acids. For the CDR3, the DNA is TGTGCCAGCAGCCAGCGGACAGGGAACACTGAAGCTTTCTTT. Translating it yields CASSQRTGNTEAFF.